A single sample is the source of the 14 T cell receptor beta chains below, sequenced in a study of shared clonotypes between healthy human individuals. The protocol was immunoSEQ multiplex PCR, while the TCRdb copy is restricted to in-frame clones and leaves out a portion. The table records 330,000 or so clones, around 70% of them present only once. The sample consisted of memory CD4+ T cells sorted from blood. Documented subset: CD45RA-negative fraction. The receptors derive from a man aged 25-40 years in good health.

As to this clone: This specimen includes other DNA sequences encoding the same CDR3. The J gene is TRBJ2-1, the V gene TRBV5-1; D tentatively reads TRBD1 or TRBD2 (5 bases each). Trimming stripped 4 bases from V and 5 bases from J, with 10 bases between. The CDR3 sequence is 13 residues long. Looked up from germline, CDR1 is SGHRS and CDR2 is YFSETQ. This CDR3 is CASSLGPNNEQFF. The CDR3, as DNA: TGCGCCAGCAGCCTGGGACCAAACAATGAGCAGTTCTTC. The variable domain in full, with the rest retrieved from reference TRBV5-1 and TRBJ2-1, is KAGVTQTPRYLIKTRGQQVTLSCSPISGHRSVSWYQQTPGQGLQFLFEYFSETQRNKGNFPGRFSGRQFSNSRSEMNVSTLELGDSALYLCASSLGPNNEQFFGPGTRLTVL.

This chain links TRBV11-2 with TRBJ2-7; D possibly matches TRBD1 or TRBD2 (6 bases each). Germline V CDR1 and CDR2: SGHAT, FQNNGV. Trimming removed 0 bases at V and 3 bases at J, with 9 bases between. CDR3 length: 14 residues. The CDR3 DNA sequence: TGTGCCAGCAGCTTAGAAGGGGGACTCTACGAGCAGTACTTC. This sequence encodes CASSLEGGLYEQYF.

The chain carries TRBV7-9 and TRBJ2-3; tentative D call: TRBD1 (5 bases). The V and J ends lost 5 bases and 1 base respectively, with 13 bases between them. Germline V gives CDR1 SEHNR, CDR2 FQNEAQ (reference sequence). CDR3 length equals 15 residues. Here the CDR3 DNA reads TGTGCCAGCAGCGGGCAGGGTTATGGCACAGATACGCAGTATTTT. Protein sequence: CASSGQGYGTDTQYF.

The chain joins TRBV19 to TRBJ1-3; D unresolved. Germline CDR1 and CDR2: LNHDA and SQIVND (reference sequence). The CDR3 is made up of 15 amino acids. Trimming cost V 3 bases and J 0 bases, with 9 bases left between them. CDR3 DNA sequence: TGTGCCAGTAGTATCGTTTTGAGCTCTGGAAACACCATATATTTT. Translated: CASSIVLSSGNTIYF.

DNA for the CDR3: TGTGCCAGCAGTGCCCGACCTCCGGGACAGGGGGTAAGAGGCCCCTACGAGCAGTACTTC. Translation gives CASSARPPGQGVRGPYEQYF. The V and J genes are TRBV6-1 and TRBJ2-7; 11 bases are a match to TRBD1. Looked up from germline, CDR1 is MNHNS and CDR2 is SASEGT. Trimming at V came to 4 bases and at J to 2 bases, leaving 19 bases not matched to a gene. The CDR3 has 20 residues.

The CDR3 DNA sequence: TGTGCCAGCAGCTTCCGGCAACTAGCGGGAAGCCCCCGGACCCAGTACTTC. The encoded protein is CASSFRQLAGSPRTQYF. The chain has TRBV7-8 and TRBJ2-5, with 10 nucleotides matching TRBD2. V was clipped by 3 bases and J by 7 bases; unmatched bases: 14. This CDR3 contains 17 residues. CDR1 SGHVS and CDR2 FQNEAQ come from the germline V gene.

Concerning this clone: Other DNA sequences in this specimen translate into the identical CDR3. The CDR3 region is CATSRDRAQETQYF. CDR3 bases: TGTGCCACCAGCAGAGACAGGGCACAAGAGACCCAGTACTTC. The J gene is TRBJ2-5, the V gene TRBV15; tentative D call: TRBD1 (5 bases). V was clipped by 0 bases and J by 2 bases, with 7 bases between them. Per germline, CDR1 LNHNV and CDR2 YYDKDF (reference sequence). The CDR3 spans 14 residues.

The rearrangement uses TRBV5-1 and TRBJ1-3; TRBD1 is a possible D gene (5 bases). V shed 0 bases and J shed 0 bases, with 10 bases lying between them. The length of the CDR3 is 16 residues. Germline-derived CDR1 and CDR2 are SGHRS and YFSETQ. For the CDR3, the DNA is TGCGCCAGCAGCTTGGCGGGGACCGGCTCTGGAAACACCATATATTTT. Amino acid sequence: CASSLAGTGSGNTIYF.

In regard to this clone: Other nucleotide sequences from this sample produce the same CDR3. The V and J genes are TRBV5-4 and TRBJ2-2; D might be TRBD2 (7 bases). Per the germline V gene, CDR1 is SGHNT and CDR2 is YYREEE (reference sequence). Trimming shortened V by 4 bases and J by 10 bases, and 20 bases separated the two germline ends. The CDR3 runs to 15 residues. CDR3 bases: TGTGCCAGCAGCCTTAGAGGGCGGGGGCGGGAGGAGCTGTTTTTT. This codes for CASSLRGRGREELFF.

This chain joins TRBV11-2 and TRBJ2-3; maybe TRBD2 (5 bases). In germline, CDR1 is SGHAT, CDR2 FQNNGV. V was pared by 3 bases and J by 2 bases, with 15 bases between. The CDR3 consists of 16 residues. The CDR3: CASSFSVGLLTDTQYF. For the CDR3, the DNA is TGTGCCAGCAGCTTCTCGGTTGGACTGCTCACAGATACGCAGTATTTT. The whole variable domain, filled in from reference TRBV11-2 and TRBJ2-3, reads EAGVAQSPRYKIIEKRQSVAFWCNPISGHATLYWYQQILGQGPKLLIQFQNNGVVDDSQLPKDRFSAERLKGVDSTLKIQPAKLEDSAVYLCASSFSVGLLTDTQYFGPGTRLTVL.

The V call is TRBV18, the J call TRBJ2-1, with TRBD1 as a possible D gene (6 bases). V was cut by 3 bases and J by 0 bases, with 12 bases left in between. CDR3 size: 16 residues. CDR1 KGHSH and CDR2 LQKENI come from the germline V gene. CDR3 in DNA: TGTGCCAGCTCACCCGGGCAGGACAGCTCCTACAATGAGCAGTTCTTC. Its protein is CASSPGQDSSYNEQFF.

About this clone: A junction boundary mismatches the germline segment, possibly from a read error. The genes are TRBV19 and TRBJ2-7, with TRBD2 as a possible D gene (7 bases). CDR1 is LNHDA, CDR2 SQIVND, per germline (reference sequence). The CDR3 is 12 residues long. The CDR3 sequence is CASSIPGGPRSF. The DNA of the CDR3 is TGTGCCAGTAGTATCCCGGGGGGCCCCCGGTCGTTC.

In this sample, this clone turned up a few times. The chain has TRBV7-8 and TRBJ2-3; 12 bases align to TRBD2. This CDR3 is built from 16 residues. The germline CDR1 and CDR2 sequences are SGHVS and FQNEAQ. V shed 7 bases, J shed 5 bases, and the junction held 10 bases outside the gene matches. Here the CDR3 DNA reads TGTGCCAGCAAGCTCCTTCCGGGACTAGCGGGAGATACGCAGTATTTT. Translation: CASKLLPGLAGDTQYF.

The CDR3 coding sequence is TGTGCCAGCAGGATGCCCCCGGGACAGGGGGCGTTTCGCACCGGGGAGCTGTTTTTT. Translated, it gives CASRMPPGQGAFRTGELFF. The chain combines TRBV27 with TRBJ2-2; TRBD1 agrees at 12 bases. The CDR3 sequence is 19 residues long. With V trimmed by 6 bases and J by 4 bases, 15 bases remained unmatched. The germline CDR1 and CDR2 sequences are MNHEY and SMNVEV (reference sequence).